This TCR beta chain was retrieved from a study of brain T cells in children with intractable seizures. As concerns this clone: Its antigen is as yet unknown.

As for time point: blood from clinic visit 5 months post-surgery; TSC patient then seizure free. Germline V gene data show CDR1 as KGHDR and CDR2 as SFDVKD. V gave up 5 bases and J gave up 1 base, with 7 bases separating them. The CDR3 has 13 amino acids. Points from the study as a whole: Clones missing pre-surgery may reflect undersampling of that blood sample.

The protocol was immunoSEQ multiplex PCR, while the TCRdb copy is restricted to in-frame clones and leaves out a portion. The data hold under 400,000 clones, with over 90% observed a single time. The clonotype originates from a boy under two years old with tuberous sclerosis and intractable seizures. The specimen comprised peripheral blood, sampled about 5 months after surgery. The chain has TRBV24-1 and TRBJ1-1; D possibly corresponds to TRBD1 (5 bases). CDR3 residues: CATSATGNTEAFF. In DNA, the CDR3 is TGTGCCACCAGTGCCACAGGGAACACTGAAGCTTTCTTT.